One sample yielded the 9 T cell receptor beta chains listed below, sequenced in a study of Ad26.COV2.S vaccination and SARS-CoV-2 variants. Sequencing used immunoSEQ multiplex PCR; TCRdb keeps in-frame clones, though not all of them. In the table there are roughly 390,000 clones, about 85% of which are singletons. The treatment was: roughly 20 received Ad26.COV2.S at low or high dose, single or two shots; 5 received placebo; per-sample allocation not given. Day 63 following the first vaccine or placebo injection was when the samples were taken. Sequencing was performed on peripheral blood, taken in a trial of Ad26.COV2.S vaccine versus placebo. The receptors derive from a person between 18 and 65 years old who received the Ad26.COV2.S COVID-19 vaccine or a placebo.

About this clone itself: A read error may produce the germline difference seen at one junction end. The rearrangement uses TRBV7-8 and TRBJ1-1; D is possibly TRBD1 (6 bases). Germline-derived CDR1 and CDR2 are SGHVS and FQNEAQ. This CDR3 spans 9 amino acids. The DNA of the CDR3 is TGTGCCAGCAGCGAGGACAGAATCTTT. This gives the protein CASSEDRIF.

There are a few counts of this clone. The chain links TRBV7-2 to TRBJ2-6; D perhaps matches TRBD2 (5 bases). CDR1 is SGHTA and CDR2 is FQGNSA in the germline V gene. The CDR3 is 19 amino acids. V lost 5 bases, J lost 0 bases, and 20 bases lay in between. In DNA form, the CDR3 reads TGTGCCAGCAGCACCCTAGCCGGAAGAAGGCTCTCTGGGGCCAACGTCCTGACTTTC. It is translated as CASSTLAGRRLSGANVLTF. The whole variable domain, filled in from reference TRBV7-2 and TRBJ2-6, reads GAGVSQSPSNKVTEKGKDVELRCDPISGHTALYWYRQSLGQGLEFLIYFQGNSAPDKSGLPSDRFSAERTGGSVSTLTIQRTQQEDSAVYLCASSTLAGRRLSGANVLTFGAGSRLTVL.

In DNA form, the CDR3 reads TGCGCCAGCAGACCTTCAACAGGCCCCCAGCATTTT. It is translated as CASRPSTGPQHF. The gene calls are TRBV10-1 and TRBJ1-5, with D possibly TRBD1 on 5 matching bases. CDR1 is WNHNN, CDR2 SYGVQD, per germline (reference sequence). V was pared by 6 bases and J by 10 bases, with 13 bases between. The CDR3 has 12 amino acids.

The chain joins TRBV30 to TRBJ1-4; D is unclear. The CDR3 contains 11 residues. In germline, CDR1 is GTSNPN, CDR2 SVGIG (reference sequence). V lost 0 bases and J 10 bases, leaving 6 bases between the germline ends. CDR3 sequence: CAWSVERKLFF. CDR3 nucleotide sequence: TGTGCCTGGAGTGTAGAACGAAAACTGTTTTTT.

The CDR3 here is CSASRVRDTEAFF. The DNA of the CDR3 is TGCAGTGCTAGTAGAGTAAGGGATACTGAAGCTTTCTTT. The chain couples TRBV20-1 to TRBJ1-1; D call uncertain. The germline CDR1 and CDR2 sequences are DFQATT and SNEGSKA (reference sequence). This CDR3 comprises 13 residues. Trimming pared 3 bases from V and 5 bases from J, leaving 13 bases between.

The chain couples TRBV5-1 to TRBJ1-4; D is unresolved. The length of the CDR3 is 13 residues. V was cut by 3 bases and J by 8 bases, with 11 bases left in between. The germline gives CDR1 SGHRS, CDR2 YFSETQ. The CDR3 bases are TGCGCCAGCAGCTCCGGCCACCCGGAAAAACTGTTTTTT. Translated, it gives CASSSGHPEKLFF.

The genes are TRBV2 and TRBJ2-1; D not resolved. The length of the CDR3 is 14 residues. The V gene's germline CDR1 is SNHLY and CDR2 FYNNEI. Trimming took 4 bases from V and 6 from J, leaving 13 bases between them. CDR3: CASSGKRTPNEQFF. CDR3 DNA: TGTGCCAGCAGTGGGAAGCGTACCCCCAATGAGCAGTTCTTC.

The V and J genes are TRBV4-1 and TRBJ1-6; 7 bases are a match to TRBD1. Germline V gene sequence: CDR1 MGHRA, CDR2 YSYEKL. CDR3 length: 16 amino acids. The J segment lost 13 bases and the V segment lost 1 base, leaving 13 bases of the junction unmatched. The CDR3 nucleotides are TGCGCCAGCAGCCAAGGACGGGCAGGGGGTAGGAGTCCCCTCCACTTT. It yields the protein CASSQGRAGGRSPLHF.

This clone has only one observation. J is TRBJ1-3 and V is TRBV30; D remains ambiguous. The CDR3 runs 18 residues. Trimming removed 0 bases at V and 0 bases at J, with 18 bases between. Germline V gives CDR1 GTSNPN, CDR2 SVGIG (reference sequence). CDR3 bases: TGTGCCTGGAGTGTACGAGGGAGAGGAGGGTCCTCTGGAAACACCATATATTTT. Protein product: CAWSVRGRGGSSGNTIYF.